A selection of T cell receptor beta chains follows, all from one sample in a study of blood T cell repertoires in COVID-19. Produced via immunoSEQ multiplex PCR; TCRdb's table is partial and in-frame only. The sample records around 200,000 clones, 70% to 90% being singletons. The sequencing sample was made of peripheral blood. The receptors were gathered from a woman of 80 years or more with acute or convalescent COVID-19. The CDR3 runs from the conserved cysteine through the conserved F or W. D genes are given only for firm matches. Clone size, where shown, is once, few, many, or a class for clones that have expanded.

size	D	V	J	DNA	CDR3
-	TRBD1	TRBV25-1	TRBJ2-1	TGTGCCAGCAGTGAATGGGACAGGTTACTCTACAATGAGCAGTTCTTC	CASSEWDRLLYNEQFF
-	-	TRBV11-2	TRBJ1-2	TGTGCCAGCAGTCCGTATGCTGGCAGGGACTATGGCTACACCTTC	CASSPYAGRDYGYTF
-	TRBD1	TRBV5-8	TRBJ1-5	TGTGCCAGCAGCTTGGAGGAGACAGGGGTAAATCAGCCCCAGCATTTT	CASSLEETGVNQPQHF
once	-	TRBV10-3	TRBJ2-6	TGTGCCATCAGTGGCGGGGGGGCCAACGTCCTGACTTTC	CAISGGGANVLTF
-	TRBD2	TRBV15	TRBJ2-5	TGTGCCACCAGCACAGGACTGCTAGCGGGAGAAGAGACCCAGTACTTC	CATSTGLLAGEETQYF
-	TRBD1	TRBV5-8	TRBJ2-1	TGTGCCAGCAGCTTGGCCGGGACAGGGGGTTTGAATGAGCAGTTCTTC	CASSLAGTGGLNEQFF
-	-	TRBV9	TRBJ1-1	TGTGCCAGCAGAGCGGGACAACTGAACACTGAAGCTTTCTTT	CASRAGQLNTEAFF
-	-	TRBV19	TRBJ1-2	TGTGCCAGTAGTGTCCACCCAGAGGATGGCTACACCTTC	CASSVHPEDGYTF
-	TRBD1	TRBV5-8	TRBJ1-5	TGTGCCAGCAGCGCCCGGACAGGGCAAGGGGGAGCCCAGCATTTT	CASSARTGQGGAQHF
-	TRBD2	TRBV20-1	TRBJ2-3	TGCAGTGCTAGTTCTCGGGGGGACAGCACAGATACGCAGTATTTT	CSASSRGDSTDTQYF
-	TRBD1	TRBV6-6	TRBJ1-1	TGTGCCAGCAGTCTGACAGGGCTGAACACTGAAGCTTTCTTT	CASSLTGLNTEAFF
-	TRBD1	TRBV10-3	TRBJ1-1	TGTGCCATCAGTGGGGACAGGGGGACTGAAGCTTTCTTT	CAISGDRGTEAFF
few	-	TRBV5-1	TRBJ1-2	TGCGCCAGCAGCCCTGGACTTTCGGACTATGGCTACACCTTC	CASSPGLSDYGYTF
-	TRBD1	TRBV13	TRBJ1-2	TGTGCCAGCAGCCCGCGGGACAGACGACTCTATGGCTACACCTTC	CASSPRDRRLYGYTF
-	TRBD1	TRBV18	TRBJ1-2	TGTGCCAGCTCACCAGCAGGGGGCCGAAACTATGGCTACACCTTC	CASSPAGGRNYGYTF
many	-	TRBV19	TRBJ2-7	TGTGCCAGTAGTATGGGGCAGGGCAGCTACGAGCAGTACTTC	CASSMGQGSYEQYF
-	TRBD1	TRBV30	TRBJ1-4	TGTGCCTGGAGTGGAGCAGGGGGCTTTGCTAATGAAAAACTGTTTTTT	CAWSGAGGFANEKLFF
-	-	TRBV5-1	TRBJ1-1	TGCGCCAGCAGCTTGGTAGGGACAACGGAGACTGAAGCTTTCTTT	CASSLVGTTETEAFF
-	-	TRBV7-9	TRBJ2-1	TGTGCCAGCAGCTTCGGTGCGGGGAACTCCTACAATGAGCAGTTCTTC	CASSFGAGNSYNEQFF
-	TRBD2	TRBV6-4	TRBJ2-3	TGTGCCAGCAGTGAGGAAGGACTAGGGACGCAGTATTTT	CASSEEGLGTQYF
-	-	TRBV3-1/TRBV3-2	TRBJ1-2	TGTGCCAGCAGCCATCGGGGGGGGTTCTATGGCTACACCTTC	CASSHRGGFYGYTF
-	-	TRBV15	TRBJ2-7	TGTGCCACCACCGAGGGGGTAGGGGTCAACTACGAGCAGTACTTC	CATTEGVGVNYEQYF
once	-	TRBV27	TRBJ2-1	TGTGCCAGCAGTCGTCCCGGGACTGGCCTCAATGAGCAGTTCTTC	CASSRPGTGLNEQFF
-	TRBD2	TRBV5-1	TRBJ2-7	TGCGCCAGCAGCTTGACTAGCGGGGAGGTCTACGAGCAGTACTTC	CASSLTSGEVYEQYF
-	-	TRBV11-2	TRBJ1-3	TGTGCCAGCTACGGGCCAAGGGGTTCTGGAAACACCATATATTTT	CASYGPRGSGNTIYF
-	-	TRBV6-5	TRBJ1-1	TGTGCCAGCAGTTTGGACGGACTCACTGAAGCTTTCTTT	CASSLDGLTEAFF
-	-	TRBV7-2	TRBJ1-3	TGTGCCAGCAGCCTCGCGGGTGGTGGAAACACCATATATTTT	CASSLAGGGNTIYF